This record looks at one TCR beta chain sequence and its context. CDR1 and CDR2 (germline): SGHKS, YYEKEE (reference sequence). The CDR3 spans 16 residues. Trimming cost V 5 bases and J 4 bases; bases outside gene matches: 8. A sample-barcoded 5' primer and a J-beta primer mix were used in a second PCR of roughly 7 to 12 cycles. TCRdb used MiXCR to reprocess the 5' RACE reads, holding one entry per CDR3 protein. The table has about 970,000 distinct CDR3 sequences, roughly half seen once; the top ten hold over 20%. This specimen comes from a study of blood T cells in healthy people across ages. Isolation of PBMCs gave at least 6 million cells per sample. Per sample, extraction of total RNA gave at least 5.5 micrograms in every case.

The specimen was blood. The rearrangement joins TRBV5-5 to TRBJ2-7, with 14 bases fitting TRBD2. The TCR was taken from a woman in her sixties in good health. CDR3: CASRLRTSGRWYEQYF. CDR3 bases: TGTGCCAGCAGGCTCCGGACTAGCGGGAGGTGGTACGAGCAGTACTTC.